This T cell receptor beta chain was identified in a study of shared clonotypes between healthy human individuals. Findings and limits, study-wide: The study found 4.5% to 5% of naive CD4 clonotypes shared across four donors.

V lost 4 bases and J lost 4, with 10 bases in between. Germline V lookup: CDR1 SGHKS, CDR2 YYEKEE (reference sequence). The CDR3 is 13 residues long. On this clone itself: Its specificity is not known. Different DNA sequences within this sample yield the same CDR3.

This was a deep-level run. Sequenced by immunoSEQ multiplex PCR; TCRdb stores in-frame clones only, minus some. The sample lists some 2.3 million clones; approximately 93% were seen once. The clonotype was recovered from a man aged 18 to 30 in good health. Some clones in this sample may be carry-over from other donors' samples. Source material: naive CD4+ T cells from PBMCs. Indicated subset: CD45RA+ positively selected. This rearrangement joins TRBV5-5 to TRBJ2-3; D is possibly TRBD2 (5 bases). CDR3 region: CASSLAPSDTQYF. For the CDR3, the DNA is TGTGCCAGCAGCCTAGCCCCTTCAGATACGCAGTATTTT. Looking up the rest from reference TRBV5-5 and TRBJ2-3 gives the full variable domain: DAGVTQSPTHLIKTRGQQVTLRCSPISGHKSVSWYQQVLGQGPQFIFQYYEKEERGRGNFPDRFSARQFPNYSSELNVNALLLGDSALYLCASSLAPSDTQYFGPGTRLTVL.